Following are 23 T cell receptor beta chains from one sample sequenced in a study of cytomegalovirus exposure and HLA in healthy donors. Amplification used 60 Vbeta primers and 13 Jbeta primers. Data came from immunoSEQ multiplex PCR; TCRdb stores just in-frame clones and leaves some out. Altogether about 140,000 clones are present, 60% to 80% being singletons, with the ten largest covering 1.7%. The specimen was PBMCs. Receptor source: a woman in her 30s in good health and CMV-seronegative.

This rearrangement joins TRBV5-4 to TRBJ2-7; 8 nucleotides align to TRBD2. V was pared by 0 bases and J by 1 base, with 6 bases of the junction left unmatched. The CDR3 totals 16 residues. CDR1 is SGHNT, CDR2 YYREEE, per germline (reference sequence). For the CDR3, the DNA is TGTGCCAGCAGCTTGGCCCGGGGGGGGGCGTCCTACGAGCAGTACTTC. It translates to CASSLARGGASYEQYF.

This clone was detected once. The chain combines TRBV30 with TRBJ1-5; 9 positions agree with TRBD1. The CDR3 consists of 18 residues. J was trimmed by 1 base and V by 2 bases; bases with no gene match: 12. Per the germline V gene, CDR1 is GTSNPN and CDR2 is SVGIG (reference sequence). DNA for the CDR3: TGTGCCTGGAGTCCCACGGCACAGGGGGCGTTCAGCAATCAGCCCCAGCATTTT. Amino acids: CAWSPTAQGAFSNQPQHF.

This rearrangement joins TRBV2 to TRBJ1-2, with 11 positions matching TRBD1. The CDR3 spans 15 residues. Looked up from germline, CDR1 is SNHLY and CDR2 is FYNNEI. J lost 6 bases, V lost 5 bases, and 8 bases had no gene match. CDR3 in amino acids: CASSQDRGLMNGYTF. DNA of the CDR3: TGTGCCAGCAGTCAGGACAGGGGGCTTATGAATGGCTACACCTTC.

This clone was detected once. V and J are TRBV7-2 and TRBJ2-2; D remains ambiguous. There are 14 residues in the CDR3. With 1 base removed from V and 4 bases from J, the gap between germline ends came to 7 bases. Germline-derived CDR1 and CDR2 are SGHTA and FQGNSA. In DNA form, the CDR3 reads TGTGCCAGCAGCTTAGATAGTAGCACCGGGGAGCTGTTTTTT. Translated, it gives CASSLDSSTGELFF.

V and J are TRBV10-1 and TRBJ2-1, with 8 positions matching TRBD1. The V and J ends lost 5 bases and 5 bases, in that order; junction bases with no gene match: 5. The CDR3 has 14 amino acids. Germline values: CDR1 WNHNN, CDR2 SYGVQD (reference sequence). The CDR3 reads CASSRDRSNNEQFF. In DNA, the CDR3 is TGCGCCAGCAGTCGGGACAGGTCCAACAATGAGCAGTTCTTC.

In the case of this clone: Other DNA variants within this sample encode the same CDR3. This chain connects TRBV4-3 to TRBJ1-2; TRBD1 aligns across 9 bases. The germline CDR1 and CDR2 sequences are LGHNA and YSLEER. V dropped 4 bases and J dropped 6; count of bases not matched to a gene: 3. The CDR3 runs to 13 residues. The CDR3 region has the DNA TGCGCCAGCAGCCTCAACAGGGGGCATGGCTACACCTTC. As protein: CASSLNRGHGYTF.

V gene TRBV4-3 combines with J gene TRBJ2-7; D is ambiguous. V was clipped by 1 base and J by 6 bases, with 10 bases between them. Germline values: CDR1 LGHNA, CDR2 YSLEER. The CDR3 spans 13 residues. The CDR3 sequence: CASSQGMASEQYF. CDR3 DNA sequence: TGCGCCAGCAGCCAAGGAATGGCTAGCGAGCAGTACTTC.

The rearrangement links TRBV4-2 to TRBJ2-1; 12 bases are shared with TRBD2. The germline gives CDR1 LGHNA, CDR2 YNFKEQ. The length of the CDR3 is 16 residues. Trimming cost V 4 bases and J 5 bases; bases outside gene matches: 6. CDR3 residues: CASSPRLAGDHNEQFF. The CDR3 nucleotides read TGTGCCAGCAGCCCCCGACTAGCGGGGGACCACAATGAGCAGTTCTTC.

The rearrangement uses TRBV15 and TRBJ2-6; 10 bases line up with TRBD2. There are 18 residues in the CDR3. Germline assignment: CDR1 LNHNV and CDR2 YYDKDF (reference sequence). V shed 4 bases, J shed 0 bases, and the junction held 6 bases outside the gene matches. The CDR3 bases are TGTGCCACCAGCACCCTAGCGGGGGCCTCCTCTGGGGCCAACGTCCTGACTTTC. It is translated as CATSTLAGASSGANVLTF.

The chain carries TRBV27 and TRBJ1-6; D is undetermined. Germline CDR1 reads MNHEY; CDR2 reads SMNVEV (reference sequence). V lost 8 bases and J 6 bases, leaving 17 bases between the germline ends. The CDR3 extends over 15 amino acids. CDR3 residues: CASAHLKSGNSPLHF. The CDR3 coding sequence is TGTGCCAGCGCCCATTTGAAGAGCGGTAATTCACCCCTCCACTTT.

The gene calls are TRBV2 and TRBJ2-5, with TRBD1 identical over 8 bases. The CDR3 spans 16 residues. Trimming at V came to 3 bases and at J to 5 bases, leaving 11 bases not matched to a gene. Germline V gene lookup returns CDR1 SNHLY and CDR2 FYNNEI. CDR3 residues: CASSDVTGDLGETQYF. CDR3 DNA sequence: TGTGCCAGCAGTGATGTGACAGGGGACCTCGGGGAGACCCAGTACTTC.

V usage is TRBV30 and J usage is TRBJ2-7; possibly TRBD1 for D (5 bases). The CDR3 contains 12 residues. The germline V and J ends were trimmed by 2 bases and 7 bases, with 12 bases remaining between them. Per germline, CDR1 GTSNPN and CDR2 SVGIG (reference sequence). This CDR3 is CAWSTSGREQYF. The CDR3 DNA follows: TGTGCCTGGAGTACCTCAGGGCGTGAGCAGTACTTC.

This clone was seen only once. This chain joins TRBV18 and TRBJ1-1, with 11 bases aligning to TRBD1. CDR3 length equals 15 residues. V lost 2 bases and J lost 7; bases outside the gene matches: 6. CDR1 KGHSH and CDR2 LQKENI come from the germline V gene. CDR3 DNA sequence: TGTGCCAGCTCACCAGCTGGGACAGGGGGTGTTGAAGCTTTCTTT. This translates into CASSPAGTGGVEAFF. Looking up the rest from reference TRBV18 and TRBJ1-1 gives the full variable domain: NAGVMQNPRHLVRRRGQEARLRCSPMKGHSHVYWYRQLPEEGLKFMVYLQKENIIDESGMPKERFSAEFPKEGPSILRIQQVVRGDSAAYFCASSPAGTGGVEAFFGQGTRLTVV.

This rearrangement joins TRBV19 to TRBJ2-5, with TRBD2 identical over 9 bases. Looked up from germline, CDR1 is LNHDA and CDR2 is SQIVND (reference sequence). Trimming removed 6 bases from V and 2 bases from J; junction bases left unmatched: 1. The CDR3 has 13 residues. The CDR3 coding sequence is TGTGCCAGTAGCGCGGGGGGGCAAGAGACCCAGTACTTC. This translates into CASSAGGQETQYF.

The chain is built from TRBV10-3 and TRBJ1-1, with a tentative D call TRBD1 (6 bases). Looked up from germline, CDR1 is ENHRY and CDR2 is SYGVKD. V dropped 6 bases and J dropped 2 bases, with 16 bases sitting between them. The CDR3 is 15 amino acids. CDR3 sequence reads: CAISLSGAVNTEAFF. Here the CDR3 DNA reads TGTGCCATCAGCCTATCAGGGGCCGTCAACACTGAAGCTTTCTTT.

The chain is built from TRBV6-5 and TRBJ1-1, with TRBD1 as a possible D gene (6 bases). Deletions cut 6 bases from V and 6 bases from J, with 14 bases between. This CDR3 has 13 amino acids. From germline, CDR1 is MNHEY and CDR2 SVGAGI. CDR3 protein: CASRPRGKAEAFF. In DNA form, the CDR3 reads TGTGCCAGCAGGCCCAGGGGCAAAGCTGAAGCTTTCTTT.

This chain links TRBV28 with TRBJ1-5, with a weak D call TRBD1 (5 bases). V was clipped by 6 bases and J by 2 bases, with 14 bases between them. Germline loops: CDR1 MDHEN, CDR2 SYDVKM. The CDR3 extends over 15 amino acids. The CDR3 sequence: CASSSGGVGNQPQHF. DNA for the CDR3: TGTGCCAGCAGCTCCGGAGGGGTTGGCAATCAGCCCCAGCATTTT. The full variable domain, rest sourced from reference TRBV28 and TRBJ1-5, is DVKVTQSSRYLVKRTGEKVFLECVQDMDHENMFWYRQDPGLGLRLIYFSYDVKMKEKGDIPEGYSVSREKKERFSLILESASTNQTSMYLCASSSGGVGNQPQHFGDGTRLSIL.

The chain recombines TRBV4-2 with TRBJ2-7, with 8 bases that match TRBD2. V lost 0 bases, J lost 2 bases, and 18 bases stayed unmatched. This CDR3 spans 20 amino acids. From germline, CDR1 is LGHNA and CDR2 YNFKEQ. The CDR3 sequence is CASSQESGGFGGGSTYEQYF. In nucleotides, the CDR3 is TGTGCCAGCAGCCAAGAGAGTGGGGGTTTTGGCGGGGGGTCCACCTACGAGCAGTACTTC.

V and J are TRBV11-3 and TRBJ2-2, with TRBD2 as a possible D gene (6 bases). The CDR3 sequence is 16 residues long. Germline values: CDR1 SGHNT, CDR2 YENEEA. The V end lost 7 bases, the J end lost 2 bases, and 17 bases lay between the germline ends. CDR3 amino acids: CASTLLGTDNTGELFF. DNA for the CDR3: TGTGCCAGCACCCTACTGGGGACTGATAACACCGGGGAGCTGTTTTTT.

V gene TRBV5-1 combines with J gene TRBJ2-1; TRBD1 agrees at 7 bases. CDR1 and CDR2 from the germline V gene are SGHRS and YFSETQ. The CDR3 runs 15 residues. Trimming at V came to 1 base and at J to 8 bases, leaving 9 bases not matched to a gene. The CDR3 DNA sequence: TGCGCCAGCAGCTTGCCCCGGGACAGTTACGATGAGCAGTTCTTC. Its protein is CASSLPRDSYDEQFF. The full variable domain, its missing parts supplied by reference TRBV5-1 and TRBJ2-1, is KAGVTQTPRYLIKTRGQQVTLSCSPISGHRSVSWYQQTPGQGLQFLFEYFSETQRNKGNFPGRFSGRQFSNSRSEMNVSTLELGDSALYLCASSLPRDSYDEQFFGPGTRLTVL.

The chain links TRBV5-1 to TRBJ2-1; 9 nucleotides align to TRBD1. The germline gives CDR1 SGHRS, CDR2 YFSETQ. With V trimmed by 0 bases and J by 8 bases, 3 bases remained unmatched. This CDR3 is built from 14 residues. The CDR3 DNA reads as TGCGCCAGCAGCTTGGAAGGACAGGGGTATGAGCAGTTCTTC. Translation gives CASSLEGQGYEQFF.

This chain links TRBV6-1 with TRBJ1-1, with a weak D call TRBD1 (5 bases). V was shortened by 5 bases and J by 3 bases, with 13 bases between the two germline ends. Germline CDR1 reads MNHNS; CDR2 reads SASEGT. This CDR3 spans 14 amino acids. CDR3 DNA sequence: TGTGCCAGCAGTTATGGGGGGGTCGACACTGAAGCTTTCTTT. Protein product: CASSYGGVDTEAFF.

This clone was found once. Sequence at one end of the junction differs from germline and may be a read error. The chain joins TRBV2 to TRBJ1-5, with 7 positions matching TRBD1. The CDR3 covers 14 residues. From germline, CDR1 is SNHLY and CDR2 FYNNEI. The CDR3 sequence is CASREGTDYQPQHF. CDR3 sequence (DNA): TGTGCCAGCAGGGAAGGGACAGACTATCAGCCCCAGCATTTT.